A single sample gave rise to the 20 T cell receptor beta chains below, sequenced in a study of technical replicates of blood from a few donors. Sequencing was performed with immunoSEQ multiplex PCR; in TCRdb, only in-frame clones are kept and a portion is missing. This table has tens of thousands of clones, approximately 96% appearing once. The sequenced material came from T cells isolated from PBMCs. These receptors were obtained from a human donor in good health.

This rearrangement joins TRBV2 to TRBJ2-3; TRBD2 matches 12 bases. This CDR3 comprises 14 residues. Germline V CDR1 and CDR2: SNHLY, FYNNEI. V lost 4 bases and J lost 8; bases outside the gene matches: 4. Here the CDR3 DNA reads TGTGCCAGCAGTGGACTAGCGGGAGAAGGTACGCAGTATTTT. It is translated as CASSGLAGEGTQYF.

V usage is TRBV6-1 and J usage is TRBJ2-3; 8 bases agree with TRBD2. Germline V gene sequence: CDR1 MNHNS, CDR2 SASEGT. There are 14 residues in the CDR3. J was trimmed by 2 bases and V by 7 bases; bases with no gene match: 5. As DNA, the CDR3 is TGTGCCAGCATCCCTAGCGGGTACACAGATACGCAGTATTTT. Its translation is CASIPSGYTDTQYF.

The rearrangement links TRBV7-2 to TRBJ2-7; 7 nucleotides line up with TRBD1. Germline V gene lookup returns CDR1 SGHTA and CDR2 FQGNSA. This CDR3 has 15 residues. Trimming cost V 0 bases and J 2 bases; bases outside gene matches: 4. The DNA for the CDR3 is TGTGCCAGCAGCTTAGCAGGGGGCGAAACCTACGAGCAGTACTTC. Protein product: CASSLAGGETYEQYF.

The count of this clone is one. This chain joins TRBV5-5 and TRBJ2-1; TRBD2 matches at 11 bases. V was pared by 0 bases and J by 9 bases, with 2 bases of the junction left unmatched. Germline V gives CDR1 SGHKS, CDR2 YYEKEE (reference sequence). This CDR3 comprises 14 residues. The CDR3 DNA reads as TGTGCCAGCAGCTTGGGACTAGCGGGACTTGAGCAGTTCTTC. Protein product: CASSLGLAGLEQFF. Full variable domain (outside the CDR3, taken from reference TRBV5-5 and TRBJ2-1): DAGVTQSPTHLIKTRGQQVTLRCSPISGHKSVSWYQQVLGQGPQFIFQYYEKEERGRGNFPDRFSARQFPNYSSELNVNALLLGDSALYLCASSLGLAGLEQFFGPGTRLTVL.

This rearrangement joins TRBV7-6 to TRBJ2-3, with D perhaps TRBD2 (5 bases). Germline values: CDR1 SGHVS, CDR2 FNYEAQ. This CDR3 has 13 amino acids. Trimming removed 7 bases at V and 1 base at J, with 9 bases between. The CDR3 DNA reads TGTGCCAGCACCTCACTAGGCACAGATACGCAGTATTTT. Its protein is CASTSLGTDTQYF.

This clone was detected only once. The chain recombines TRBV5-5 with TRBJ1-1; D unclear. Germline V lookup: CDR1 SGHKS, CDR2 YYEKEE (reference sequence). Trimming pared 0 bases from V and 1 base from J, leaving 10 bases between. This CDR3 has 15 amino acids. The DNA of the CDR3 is TGTGCCAGCAGCTTGGTTTGGGCAGGGAACACTGAAGCTTTCTTT. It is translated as CASSLVWAGNTEAFF.

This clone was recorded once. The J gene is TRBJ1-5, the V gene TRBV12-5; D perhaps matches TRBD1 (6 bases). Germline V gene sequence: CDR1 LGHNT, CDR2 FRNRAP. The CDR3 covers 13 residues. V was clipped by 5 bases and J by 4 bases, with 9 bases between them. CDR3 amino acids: CASGLGANQPQHF. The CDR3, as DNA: TGTGCTAGTGGTCTGGGGGCTAATCAGCCCCAGCATTTT.

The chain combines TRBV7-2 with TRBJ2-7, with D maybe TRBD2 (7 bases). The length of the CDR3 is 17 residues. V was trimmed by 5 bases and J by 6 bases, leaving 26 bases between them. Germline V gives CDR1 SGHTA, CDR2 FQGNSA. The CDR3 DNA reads TGTGCCAGCAGCCCCCCCGGGGAGGGGGTATTTTTTGCCGAGCAGTACTTC. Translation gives CASSPPGEGVFFAEQYF.

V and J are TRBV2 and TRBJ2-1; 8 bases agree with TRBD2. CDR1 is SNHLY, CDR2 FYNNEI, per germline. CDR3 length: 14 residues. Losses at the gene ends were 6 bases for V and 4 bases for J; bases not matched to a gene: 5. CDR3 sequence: CASRAGETYNEQFF. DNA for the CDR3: TGTGCCAGCAGAGCGGGAGAGACTTACAATGAGCAGTTCTTC.

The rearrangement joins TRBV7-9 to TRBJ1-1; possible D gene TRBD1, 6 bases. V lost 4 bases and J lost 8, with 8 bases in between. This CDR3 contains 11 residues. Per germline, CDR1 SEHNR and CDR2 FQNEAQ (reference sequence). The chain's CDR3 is CASSSGTEAFF. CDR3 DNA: TGTGCCAGCAGCTCGGGGACAGAAGCTTTCTTT.

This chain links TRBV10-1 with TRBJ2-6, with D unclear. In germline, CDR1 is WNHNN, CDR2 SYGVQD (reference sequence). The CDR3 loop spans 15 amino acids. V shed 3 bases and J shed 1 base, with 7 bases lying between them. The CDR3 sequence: CASSDPGSGANVLTF. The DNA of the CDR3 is TGCGCCAGCAGTGATCCAGGTTCTGGGGCCAACGTCCTGACTTTC.

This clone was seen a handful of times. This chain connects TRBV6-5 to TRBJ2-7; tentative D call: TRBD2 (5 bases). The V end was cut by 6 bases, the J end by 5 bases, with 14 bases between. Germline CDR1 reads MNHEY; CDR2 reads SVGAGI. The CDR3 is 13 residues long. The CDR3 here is CASRVAGAHEQYF. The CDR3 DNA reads TGTGCCAGCAGGGTCGCGGGTGCCCACGAGCAGTACTTC.

The CDR3 DNA reads as TGTGCCATCGGGACAGCCGGAAACACCATATATTTT. Its translation: CAIGTAGNTIYF. This rearrangement joins TRBV10-3 to TRBJ1-3; 7 bases map to TRBD1. The CDR3 sequence is 12 residues long. The V gene's germline CDR1 is ENHRY and CDR2 SYGVKD. J was trimmed by 4 bases and V by 8 bases; bases with no gene match: 2.

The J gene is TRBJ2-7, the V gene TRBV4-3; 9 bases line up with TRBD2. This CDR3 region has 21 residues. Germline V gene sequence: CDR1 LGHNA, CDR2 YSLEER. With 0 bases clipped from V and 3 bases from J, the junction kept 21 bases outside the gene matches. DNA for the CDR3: TGCGCCAGCAGCCAAGAGGGGAAGGGGACCCCAAGGGTAGCGGGAGTCTACGAGCAGTACTTC. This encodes CASSQEGKGTPRVAGVYEQYF.

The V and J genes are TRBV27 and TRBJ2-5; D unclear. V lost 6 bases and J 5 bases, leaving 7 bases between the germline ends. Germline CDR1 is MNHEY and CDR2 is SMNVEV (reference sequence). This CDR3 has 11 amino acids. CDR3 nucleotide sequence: TGTGCCAGCAGATCCAGGGAGACCCAGTACTTC. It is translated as CASRSRETQYF.

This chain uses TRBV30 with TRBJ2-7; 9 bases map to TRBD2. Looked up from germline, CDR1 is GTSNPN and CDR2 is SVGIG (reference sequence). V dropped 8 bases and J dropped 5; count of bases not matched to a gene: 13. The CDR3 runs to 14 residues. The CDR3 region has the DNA TGTGCCCGGGGCCGGGGCGGGAGGGTAGACGAGCAGTACTTC. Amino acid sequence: CARGRGGRVDEQYF.

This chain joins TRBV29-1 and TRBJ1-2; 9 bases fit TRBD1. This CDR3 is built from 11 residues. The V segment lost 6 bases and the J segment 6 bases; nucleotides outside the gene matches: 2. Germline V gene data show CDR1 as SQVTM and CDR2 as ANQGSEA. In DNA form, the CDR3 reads TGCAGCGTCAGGACAGGGGATGGCTACACCTTC. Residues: CSVRTGDGYTF.

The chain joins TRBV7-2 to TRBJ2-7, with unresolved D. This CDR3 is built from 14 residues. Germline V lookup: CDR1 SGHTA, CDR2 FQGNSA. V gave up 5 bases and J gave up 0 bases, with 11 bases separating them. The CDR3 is CASSIAEHSYEQYF. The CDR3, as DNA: TGTGCCAGCAGCATTGCGGAGCACTCCTACGAGCAGTACTTC.

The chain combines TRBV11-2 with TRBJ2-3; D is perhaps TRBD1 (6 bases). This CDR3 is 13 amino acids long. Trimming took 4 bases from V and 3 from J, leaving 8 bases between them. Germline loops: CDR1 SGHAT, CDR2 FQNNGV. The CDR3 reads CASSSTGTDTQYF. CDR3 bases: TGTGCCAGCAGCTCCACAGGGACAGATACGCAGTATTTT.

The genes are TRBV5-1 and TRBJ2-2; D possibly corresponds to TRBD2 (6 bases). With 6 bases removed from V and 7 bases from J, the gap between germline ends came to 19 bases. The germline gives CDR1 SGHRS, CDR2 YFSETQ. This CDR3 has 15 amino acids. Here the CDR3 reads CASTPRELASGELFF. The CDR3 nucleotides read TGCGCCAGCACCCCAAGGGAGCTAGCGAGCGGGGAGCTGTTTTTT.